These 25 T cell receptor beta chains came from one sample sequenced in a study of preoperative IRX-2 immunotherapy in early breast cancer. Treatment indicated: preoperative locoregional IRX-2 cytokine immunotherapy. Profiling relied on immunoSEQ multiplex PCR, and the TCRdb table lists in-frame clones only, not all of them. The sample holds 90,000 to 100,000 clones, about nine tenths seen once. Sample: tumor tissue, taken after IRX-2 immunotherapy. These receptors all come from a human donor with breast cancer.

This clone was detected only once. The V gene is TRBV7-4, the J gene TRBJ1-4; no firm D call. V lost 2 bases and J 8 bases, leaving 9 bases between the germline ends. Looked up from germline, CDR1 is SGHVT and CDR2 is SQSDAQ. The CDR3 is made up of 13 amino acids. In DNA, the CDR3 is TGTGCCAGCAGCTTAAATTTGGGGGAAAAACTGTTTTTT. Translation: CASSLNLGEKLFF. Based on the CDR3 plus reference TRBV7-4 and TRBJ1-4, the full variable domain is GAGVSQSPRYKVAKRGRDVALRCDSISGHVTLYWYRQTLGQGSEVLTYSQSDAQRDKSGRPSGRFSAERPERSVSTLKIQRTEQGDSAVYLCASSLNLGEKLFFGSGTQLSVL.

The V gene is TRBV11-3, the J gene TRBJ1-5; TRBD1 matches at 7 bases. With V trimmed by 5 bases and J by 4 bases, 5 bases remained unmatched. The germline V gene encodes CDR1 SGHNT and CDR2 YENEEA. This CDR3 is 14 amino acids long. The DNA for the CDR3 is TGTGCCAGCAGCGTCCGACAGGGAAATCAGCCCCAGCATTTT. This encodes CASSVRQGNQPQHF.

Points on this clone: Other DNA sequences in this specimen translate into the identical CDR3. The chain is built from TRBV10-1 and TRBJ2-3; perhaps TRBD2 as D (5 bases). The CDR3 is 14 residues long. The germline V gene has CDR1 WNHNN and CDR2 SYGVQD (reference sequence). Trimming took off 6 bases at V and 1 base at J, with 11 bases between the two ends. The CDR3 protein is CASSAGLGTDTQYF. CDR3 in DNA: TGCGCCAGCAGCGCCGGACTGGGCACAGATACGCAGTATTTT.

This clone has just one count. The chain joins TRBV6-8 to TRBJ1-2, with 9 bases lining up with TRBD1. The CDR3 spans 12 residues. With 7 bases clipped from V and 8 bases from J, the junction kept 5 bases outside the gene matches. CDR1 and CDR2 (germline): MNHGY, SAAAGT. The CDR3 loop reads CASKRTGAGYTF. The CDR3 nucleotides are TGTGCCAGCAAAAGGACAGGGGCGGGCTACACCTTC.

CDR3 DNA: TGCGCCAGCAGCAAACAGGGAAGAATGTCGGGTGAAAAACTGTTTTTT. Translation: CASSKQGRMSGEKLFF. The V gene is TRBV10-2, the J gene TRBJ1-4, with D possibly being TRBD1 (6 bases). V lost 6 bases to trimming and J lost 7 bases, with 21 bases between them. CDR1 is WSHSY and CDR2 is SAAADI in the germline V gene. This CDR3 has 16 amino acids.

The chain links TRBV30 to TRBJ1-3; 7 bases map to TRBD1. CDR1 and CDR2 (germline): GTSNPN, SVGIG (reference sequence). With V trimmed by 8 bases and J by 0 bases, 4 bases remained unmatched. The CDR3 extends over 13 amino acids. Here the CDR3 reads CAADRASGNTIYF. CDR3 nucleotides: TGTGCCGCAGACAGGGCCTCTGGAAACACCATATATTTT.

The chain links TRBV6-8 to TRBJ1-2; D is uncertain. CDR1 and CDR2 (germline): MNHGY, SAAAGT. There are 13 residues in the CDR3. Trimming stripped 4 bases from V and 5 bases from J, with 11 bases between. The CDR3 DNA follows: TGTGCCAGCAGTTTATCGCAGACGTATGGCTACACCTTC. Encoded protein: CASSLSQTYGYTF.

The chain has TRBV7-1 and TRBJ2-1; unclear D gene. TRBV7-1 is identified as an open reading frame with a role that is uncertain. The CDR3 is 13 amino acids. Trimming took off 5 bases at V and 4 bases at J, with 9 bases between the two ends. In DNA form, the CDR3 reads TGTGCCAGCAGCCAAGGCGAATACAATGAGCAGTTCTTC. Translated, it gives CASSQGEYNEQFF.

The CDR3 sequence is CASTFNTRDRGRPTEAFF. CDR3 bases: TGTGCCAGCACTTTCAACACCCGGGACAGGGGGCGACCCACTGAAGCTTTCTTT. The chain combines TRBV6-8 with TRBJ1-1; 12 nucleotides align to TRBD1. CDR3 length: 18 amino acids. Germline V gene sequence: CDR1 MNHGY, CDR2 SAAAGT. With V trimmed by 7 bases and J by 4 bases, 16 bases remained unmatched.

A few counts support this clone. The rearrangement uses TRBV7-6 and TRBJ2-7; D possibly corresponds to TRBD1 (6 bases). This CDR3 comprises 15 residues. In germline, CDR1 is SGHVS, CDR2 FNYEAQ. Trimming pared 5 bases from V and 4 bases from J, leaving 18 bases between. The CDR3 nucleotides are TGTGCCAGCAGCCCCAACCGGGACACTCCATACGAGCAGTACTTC. Its protein is CASSPNRDTPYEQYF. Using reference TRBV7-6 and TRBJ2-7 for the parts outside the CDR3, the full variable domain is GAGVSQSPRYKVTKRGQDVALRCDPISGHVSLYWYRQALGQGPEFLTYFNYEAQQDKSGLPNDRFSAERPEGSISTLTIQRTEQRDSAMYRCASSPNRDTPYEQYFGPGTRLTVT.

The genes are TRBV19 and TRBJ2-5; TRBD2 agrees at 7 bases. CDR1 is LNHDA, CDR2 SQIVND, per germline (reference sequence). The CDR3 sequence is 13 residues long. With 7 bases clipped from V and 5 bases from J, the junction kept 7 bases outside the gene matches. CDR3 region: CASMAGDGETQYF. The CDR3 nucleotides read TGTGCCAGTATGGCGGGGGATGGGGAGACCCAGTACTTC.

V and J are TRBV29-1 and TRBJ1-1; tentatively, D is TRBD1 (6 bases). This CDR3 comprises 13 residues. The germline CDR1 and CDR2 sequences are SQVTM and ANQGSEA. V was clipped by 7 bases and J by 2 bases, with 14 bases between them. The CDR3 DNA sequence: TGCAGCGCTAGCCTAGGGGGAAACACTGAAGCTTTCTTT. Translated: CSASLGGNTEAFF.

V is TRBV19 and J is TRBJ1-5; TRBD1 agrees at 7 bases. V shed 0 bases and J 3 bases; nucleotides not matched to a gene: 14. Germline CDR1 is LNHDA and CDR2 is SQIVND (reference sequence). The CDR3 sequence is 19 residues long. The CDR3 protein is CASSIDRIGTARSNQPQHF. In DNA form, the CDR3 reads TGTGCCAGTAGTATAGATCGTATTGGGACAGCGCGTTCCAATCAGCCCCAGCATTTT.

The chain links TRBV23-1 to TRBJ1-2, with D possibly being TRBD1 (5 bases). TRBV23-1 is designated an ORF whose function remains uncertain. V lost 6 bases to trimming and J lost 8 bases, with 16 bases between them. There are 13 residues in the CDR3. The CDR3 sequence is CASSLAGAEGYTF. The CDR3 DNA sequence: TGCGCCAGCAGCTTGGCCGGGGCGGAGGGCTACACCTTC.

J is TRBJ1-1 and V is TRBV29-1; a weak D match, TRBD1 (5 bases). V dropped 1 base and J dropped 3 bases, with 15 bases sitting between them. Per germline, CDR1 SQVTM and CDR2 ANQGSEA. The CDR3 contains 15 residues. This CDR3 is CSVEAVRGWDTEAFF. The CDR3 DNA reads TGCAGCGTTGAAGCGGTCCGGGGCTGGGACACTGAAGCTTTCTTT.

The chain couples TRBV2 to TRBJ1-1; D unresolved. The CDR3 has 14 amino acids. Germline V gene data show CDR1 as SNHLY and CDR2 as FYNNEI. Trimming stripped 1 base from V and 1 base from J, with 7 bases between. CDR3 protein: CASSEVSKNTEAFF. In DNA, the CDR3 is TGTGCCAGCAGTGAAGTCAGCAAGAACACTGAAGCTTTCTTT.

The V gene is TRBV12-5, the J gene TRBJ2-7; possibly TRBD1 or TRBD2 for D (6 bases each). The V end was cut by 7 bases, the J end by 1 base, with 11 bases between. Germline assignment: CDR1 LGHNT and CDR2 FRNRAP. The CDR3 consists of 13 residues. CDR3 loop: CASARGPSYEQYF. CDR3 nucleotide sequence: TGTGCTAGTGCCCGGGGGCCATCCTACGAGCAGTACTTC.

The V and J genes are TRBV29-1 and TRBJ2-1; 8 nucleotides agree with TRBD2. This CDR3 region has 14 residues. The germline V gene encodes CDR1 SQVTM and CDR2 ANQGSEA. Trimming at V came to 3 bases and at J to 4 bases, leaving 5 bases not matched to a gene. The CDR3 nucleotides read TGCAGCGTTGACGGCGGGGGGTTATACAATGAGCAGTTCTTC. Amino acids: CSVDGGGLYNEQFF.

The chain employs TRBV6-8 and TRBJ1-1; D gene ambiguous. Germline CDR1 MNHGY, CDR2 SAAAGT. The CDR3 is made up of 12 amino acids. V was clipped by 0 bases and J by 11 bases, with 10 bases between them. The CDR3 DNA is TGTGCCAGCAGTTACTCGGAGGGTTGGGCTTTCTTT. It translates to CASSYSEGWAFF.

V gene TRBV10-2 combines with J gene TRBJ2-7; a possible D gene is TRBD1 (6 bases). CDR3 length: 14 amino acids. Per germline, CDR1 WSHSY and CDR2 SAAADI. V lost 6 bases to trimming and J lost 6 bases, with 18 bases between them. In nucleotides, the CDR3 is TGCGCCAGCAGGCCGGGACATAAGGGTGCCGAGCAGTACTTC. It codes for CASRPGHKGAEQYF.

The chain has TRBV5-1 and TRBJ1-5, with TRBD1 matching 7 bases. V lost 0 bases to trimming and J lost 7 bases; unmatched junction nucleotides: 4. This CDR3 contains 14 residues. Germline V CDR1 and CDR2: SGHRS, YFSETQ. As DNA, the CDR3 is TGCGCCAGCAGCTTGGAAGGGGGACAGCAGCCCCAGCATTTT. Translated, it gives CASSLEGGQQPQHF.

J is TRBJ1-2 and V is TRBV29-1; TRBD1 aligns across 8 bases. Germline assignment: CDR1 SQVTM and CDR2 ANQGSEA. This CDR3 region has 13 residues. The V and J ends lost 5 bases and 5 bases, in that order; junction bases with no gene match: 7. CDR3 sequence: CSVWTGSMYGYTF. DNA of the CDR3: TGCAGCGTTTGGACAGGGTCGATGTATGGCTACACCTTC.

V gene TRBV23-1 combines with J gene TRBJ2-7; D is perhaps TRBD2 (5 bases). TRBV23-1 is annotated as an ORF whose role is uncertain. The ends were cut back, 6 bases at V and 9 bases at J, with 18 bases in the middle. The CDR3 sequence is 13 residues long. In DNA, the CDR3 is TGCGCCAGCAGCTTAATCGTAGCGTCGTGGCAGTACTTC. Encoded protein: CASSLIVASWQYF.

This chain joins TRBV29-1 and TRBJ2-3; D possibly corresponds to TRBD1 (6 bases). Trimming removed 3 bases from V and 3 bases from J, with 10 bases in between. Germline V CDR1 and CDR2: SQVTM, ANQGSEA. CDR3 length equals 13 residues. The CDR3, as DNA: TGCAGCGTTGAGGGGGCGATAACAGATACGCAGTATTTT. It codes for CSVEGAITDTQYF.

The chain employs TRBV19 and TRBJ1-1; the match to TRBD1 covers 10 bases. This CDR3 is built from 13 residues. Looked up from germline, CDR1 is LNHDA and CDR2 is SQIVND (reference sequence). V lost 9 bases and J lost 5; bases outside the gene matches: 6. The CDR3 DNA sequence: TGTGCCAGGACCGGGACAGGGGTAACTGAAGCTTTCTTT. Translated, it gives CARTGTGVTEAFF.